This T cell receptor (beta chain) is drawn from a study of human T cells and chemical hapten exposure. The sample's time point: patch test 2, 6 weeks after DPC sensitization. Noted treatment: therapeutic diphenylcyclopropenone sensitization with weekly scalp DPC. CDR1 is DFQATT and CDR2 is SNEGSKA in the germline V gene (reference sequence). The CDR3 consists of 15 residues. Trimming at V came to 0 bases and at J to 4 bases, leaving 4 bases not matched to a gene. This clonotype occurred a few times. Via MiXCR, TCRdb re-called the RACE reads, giving one row per CDR3 protein. This sample has 350,000 to 400,000 distinct CDR3 sequences, with about 6.9% found just once.

The chain employs TRBV20-1 and TRBJ2-1; 9 bases agree with TRBD1. This clonotype was obtained from a woman younger than 35 with alopecia areata. Some clones in this sample may be carry-over from other donors' samples. The sample was whole blood, taken in connection with sensitization to the hapten diphenylcyclopropenone (DPC). The DNA for the CDR3 is TGCAGTGCTAGAGATGGGGGACAGGGATACAATGAGCAGTTCTTC. As protein: CSARDGGQGYNEQFF.